The following is a T cell receptor beta chain sequence with its context. The antigen is undetermined. Healthy Caucasians were all of the donors. A universal primer site was incorporated via template switching, and the cDNA contained unique molecular identifiers. TCRdb analysed the 5' RACE reads with MiXCR anew, one entry per CDR3 protein. The table has approximately 250,000 distinct CDR3 sequences, 5.5% to 7.5% seen once. The data stem from a study of identical twins. Study findings and constraints: The same donors were not followed; conclusions instead depended on cross-sectional statistical analysis.

The CDR3 totals 15 residues. Trimming took 6 bases from V and 5 from J; bases not matched to a gene: 7. Germline loops: CDR1 DFQATT, CDR2 SNEGSKA (reference sequence). These data are also associated with another study on T cells expressing NK-cell markers. From that second work: Within the sequenced cohort of eight donors, seven exhibited HCMV seropositivity and one was seronegative.

The chain recombines TRBV20-1 with TRBJ2-5; 15 bases map to TRBD2. The sequenced sample consisted of CD8+ T cells sorted from blood. The TCR originated in a woman younger than 35 in good health. The CDR3 DNA is TGCAGTGCCATGGGACTAGCGGGAGGCGATGAGACCCAGTACTTC. Translated, it gives CSAMGLAGGDETQYF.